These T cell receptor beta chains were read from a single sample in a study of T cell repertoires in cytomegalovirus infection. TCRdb re-called the reads with MiXCR, one entry per CDR3 protein. The sample lists over 100,000 distinct CDR3 sequences; around a tenth were seen once. These receptors have no known antigen. The specimen sequenced was PBMCs, sequenced either directly or after in vitro stimulation (not recorded which). These receptor sequences come from a human donor in good health (CMV status not recorded). Some clones in this sample may be carry-over from other donors' samples. Both conserved end residues are part of each CDR3. The D gene is left open where the match is weak. Size is omitted from some rows. Given values are once, few, many or a class for expanded clones.

v_gene: TRBV6-5
d_gene: -
abundance: few
j_gene: TRBJ2-3
CDR3nt: TGTGCCAGCAGAAGGACAAGCCTCACAGATACGCAGTATTTT
CDR3aa: CASRRTSLTDTQYF

v_gene: TRBV12-3/TRBV12-4
d_gene: TRBD1
abundance: few
j_gene: TRBJ1-3
CDR3nt: TGTGCCACCGCTGACAGGGCTGAAGGAAACACCATATATTTT
CDR3aa: CATADRAEGNTIYF

v_gene: TRBV4-1
d_gene: TRBD1
abundance: many
j_gene: TRBJ1-6
CDR3nt: TGCGCCAGCAGCCGGGGACAGGGTGCGAATAATTCACCCCTCCACTTT
CDR3aa: CASSRGQGANNSPLHF

v_gene: TRBV7-9
d_gene: TRBD1
abundance: many
j_gene: TRBJ2-5
CDR3nt: TGTGCCAGCAGCTTAAGGACAGGCGTGGAGACCCAGTACTTC
CDR3aa: CASSLRTGVETQYF

v_gene: TRBV9
d_gene: -
abundance: few
j_gene: TRBJ1-3
CDR3nt: TGTGCCAGCAGCGTAGGAATGGGGTCAAATGGAAACACCATATATTTT
CDR3aa: CASSVGMGSNGNTIYF

v_gene: TRBV4-2
d_gene: -
abundance: few
j_gene: TRBJ1-4
CDR3nt: TGTGCCAGCAGCGACGGGGGGGGGAATGAAAAACTGTTTTTT
CDR3aa: CASSDGGGNEKLFF

v_gene: TRBV10-3
d_gene: TRBD2
abundance: many
j_gene: TRBJ2-1
CDR3nt: TGTGCCATCAGTGAAGGAGTGGCGGGAGCATACAATGAGCAGTTCTTC
CDR3aa: CAISEGVAGAYNEQFF

v_gene: TRBV2
d_gene: -
abundance: -
j_gene: TRBJ1-2
CDR3nt: TGTGCCAGCAGTGAAATCGACTTTAACTATGGCTACACCTTC
CDR3aa: CASSEIDFNYGYTF

v_gene: TRBV6-6
d_gene: TRBD1
abundance: few
j_gene: TRBJ1-5
CDR3nt: TGTGCCAGCAGTTCGCGACAGGGGTGGTATTATAATCAGCCCCAGCATTTT
CDR3aa: CASSSRQGWYYNQPQHF

v_gene: TRBV9
d_gene: -
abundance: -
j_gene: TRBJ1-1
CDR3nt: TGTGCCAGCAGCGTAGCTCCCAGTCTGAACACTGAAGCTTTCTTT
CDR3aa: CASSVAPSLNTEAFF

v_gene: TRBV7-2
d_gene: TRBD1
abundance: many
j_gene: TRBJ2-5
CDR3nt: TGTGCCAGCAGCCCTAGACAGGGCGGCGAGACCCAGTACTTC
CDR3aa: CASSPRQGGETQYF

v_gene: TRBV5-1
d_gene: TRBD2
abundance: many
j_gene: TRBJ2-1
CDR3nt: TGCGCCAGCAGCTTGGTGGGACTAGCGGGAGGGCCGAGCTCCTACAATGAGCAGTTCTTC
CDR3aa: CASSLVGLAGGPSSYNEQFF

v_gene: TRBV18
d_gene: TRBD1
abundance: -
j_gene: TRBJ1-1
CDR3nt: TGTGCCAGCTCACCCCCAGGGGGGAAGTTGAGCACTGAAGCTTTCTTT
CDR3aa: CASSPPGGKLSTEAFF

v_gene: TRBV6-1
d_gene: -
abundance: -
j_gene: TRBJ2-7
CDR3nt: TGTGCCAGCAGGGGACGGTTGAGCTCCTACGAGCAGTACTTC
CDR3aa: CASRGRLSSYEQYF

v_gene: TRBV6-5
d_gene: -
abundance: many
j_gene: TRBJ1-1
CDR3nt: TGTGCCAGCAGTTACTCCGGCAGGGCCAACACTGAAGCTTTCTTT
CDR3aa: CASSYSGRANTEAFF

v_gene: TRBV29-1
d_gene: TRBD2
abundance: -
j_gene: TRBJ2-1
CDR3nt: TGCAGCGTTGAACCAGCGGGAGCACCCAATGAGCAGTTCTTC
CDR3aa: CSVEPAGAPNEQFF

v_gene: TRBV5-4
d_gene: TRBD2
abundance: few
j_gene: TRBJ2-3
CDR3nt: TGTGCCAGCACCTCGGGAGGGTCGCAGGGTGCTACAGATACGCAGTATTTT
CDR3aa: CASTSGGSQGATDTQYF

v_gene: TRBV6-2/TRBV6-3
d_gene: TRBD2
abundance: few
j_gene: TRBJ2-1
CDR3nt: TGTGCCAGCAGCTTGGCACTAGCGGACTACAATGAGCAGTTCTTC
CDR3aa: CASSLALADYNEQFF

v_gene: TRBV7-8
d_gene: -
abundance: few
j_gene: TRBJ2-5
CDR3nt: TGTGCCAGCAGCCAAGGGACCTTTGGGGGGGAGACCCAGTACTTC
CDR3aa: CASSQGTFGGETQYF

v_gene: TRBV19
d_gene: -
abundance: -
j_gene: TRBJ1-2
CDR3nt: TGTGCCAGTAGTATAGGTACAGGGAATCGGGGCTATGGCTACACCTTC
CDR3aa: CASSIGTGNRGYGYTF

v_gene: TRBV2
d_gene: -
abundance: many
j_gene: TRBJ2-7
CDR3nt: TGTGCCAGCAGTGAAGTGGCCTGGAAGGGAACTTACGAGCAGTACTTC
CDR3aa: CASSEVAWKGTYEQYF

v_gene: TRBV24-1
d_gene: -
abundance: many
j_gene: TRBJ2-3
CDR3nt: TGTGCCATCCAGACGGGGCTTTACACAGATACGCAGTATTTT
CDR3aa: CAIQTGLYTDTQYF